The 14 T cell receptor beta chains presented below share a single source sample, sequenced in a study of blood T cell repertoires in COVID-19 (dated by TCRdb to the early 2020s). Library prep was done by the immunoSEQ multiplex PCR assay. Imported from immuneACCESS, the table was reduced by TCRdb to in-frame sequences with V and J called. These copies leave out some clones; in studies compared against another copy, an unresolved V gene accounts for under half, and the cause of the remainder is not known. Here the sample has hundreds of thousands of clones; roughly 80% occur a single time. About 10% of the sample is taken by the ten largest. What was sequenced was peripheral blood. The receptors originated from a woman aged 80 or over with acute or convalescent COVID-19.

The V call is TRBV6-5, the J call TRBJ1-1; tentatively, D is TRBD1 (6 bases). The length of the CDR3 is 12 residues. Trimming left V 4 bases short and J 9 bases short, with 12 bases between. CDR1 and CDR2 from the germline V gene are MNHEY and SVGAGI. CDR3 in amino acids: CASSWDKQQAFF. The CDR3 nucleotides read TGTGCCAGCAGTTGGGACAAACAACAAGCTTTCTTT.

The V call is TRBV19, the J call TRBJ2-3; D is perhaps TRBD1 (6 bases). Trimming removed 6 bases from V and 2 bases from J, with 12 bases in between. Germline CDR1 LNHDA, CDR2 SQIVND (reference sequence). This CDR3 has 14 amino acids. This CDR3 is CASRTGQATDTQYF. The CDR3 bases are TGTGCCAGTAGGACGGGACAAGCCACAGATACGCAGTATTTT.

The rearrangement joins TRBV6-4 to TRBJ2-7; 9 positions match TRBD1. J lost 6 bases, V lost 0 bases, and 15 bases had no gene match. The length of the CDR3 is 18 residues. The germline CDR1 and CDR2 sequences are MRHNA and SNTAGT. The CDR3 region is CASSDSTVLWTGAGEQYF. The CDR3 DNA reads TGTGCCAGCAGTGACTCGACGGTCCTATGGACAGGGGCCGGCGAGCAGTACTTC.

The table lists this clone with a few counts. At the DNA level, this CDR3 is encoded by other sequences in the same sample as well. As DNA, the CDR3 is TGTGCCAGCTCACCGGGGCTTAGCACAGATACGCAGTATTTT. Amino acids: CASSPGLSTDTQYF. The J gene is TRBJ2-3, the V gene TRBV18; the D gene is possibly TRBD1 (5 bases). In germline, CDR1 is KGHSH, CDR2 LQKENI. The ends were cut back, 3 bases at V and 0 bases at J, with 7 bases in the middle. CDR3 size: 14 residues.

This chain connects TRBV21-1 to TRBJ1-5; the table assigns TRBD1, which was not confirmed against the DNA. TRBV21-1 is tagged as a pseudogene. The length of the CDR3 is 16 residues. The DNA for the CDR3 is TGTGCCAGCAGCAAAATCATCGGACAGGGCGGCCAGCCCCAGCATTTT. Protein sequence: CASSKIIGQGGQPQHF.

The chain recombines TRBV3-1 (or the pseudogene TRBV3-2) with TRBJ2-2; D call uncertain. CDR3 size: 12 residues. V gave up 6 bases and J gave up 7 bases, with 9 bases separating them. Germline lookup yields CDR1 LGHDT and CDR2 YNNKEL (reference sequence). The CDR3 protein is CASSLQDGELFF. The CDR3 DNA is TGTGCCAGCAGTCTCCAGGACGGGGAGCTGTTTTTT.

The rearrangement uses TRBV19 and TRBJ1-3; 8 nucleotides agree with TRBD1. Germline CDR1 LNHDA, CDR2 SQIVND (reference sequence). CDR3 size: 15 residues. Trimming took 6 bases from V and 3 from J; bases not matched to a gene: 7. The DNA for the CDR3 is TGTGCCAGTAGGCCCCGACAGGGGTTTGGAAACACCATATATTTT. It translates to CASRPRQGFGNTIYF.

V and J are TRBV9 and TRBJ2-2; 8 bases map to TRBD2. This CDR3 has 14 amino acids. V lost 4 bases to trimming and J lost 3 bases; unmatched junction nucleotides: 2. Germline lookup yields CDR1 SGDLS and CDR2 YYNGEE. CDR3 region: CASSRRGDTGELFF. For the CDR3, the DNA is TGTGCCAGCAGCAGGCGGGGGGACACCGGGGAGCTGTTTTTT.

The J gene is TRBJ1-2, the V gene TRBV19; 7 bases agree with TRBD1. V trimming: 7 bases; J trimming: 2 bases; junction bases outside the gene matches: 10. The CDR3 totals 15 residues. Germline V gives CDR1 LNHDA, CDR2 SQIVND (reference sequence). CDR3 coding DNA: TGTGCCAGTACTCATCTGGGGGGACAGAACTATGGCTACACCTTC. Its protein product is CASTHLGGQNYGYTF. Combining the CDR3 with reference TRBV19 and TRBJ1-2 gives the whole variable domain DGGITQSPKYLFRKEGQNVTLSCEQNLNHDAMYWYRQDPGQGLRLIYYSQIVNDFQKGDIAEGYSVSREKKESFPLTVTSAQKNPTAFYLCASTHLGGQNYGYTFGSGTRLTVV.

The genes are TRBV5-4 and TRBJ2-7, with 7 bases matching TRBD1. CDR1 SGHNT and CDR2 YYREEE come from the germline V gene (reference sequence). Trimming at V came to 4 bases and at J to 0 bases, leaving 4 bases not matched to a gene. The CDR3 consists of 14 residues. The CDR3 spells CASSRNRGSYEQYF. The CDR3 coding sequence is TGTGCCAGCAGCAGGAACAGGGGCTCCTACGAGCAGTACTTC.

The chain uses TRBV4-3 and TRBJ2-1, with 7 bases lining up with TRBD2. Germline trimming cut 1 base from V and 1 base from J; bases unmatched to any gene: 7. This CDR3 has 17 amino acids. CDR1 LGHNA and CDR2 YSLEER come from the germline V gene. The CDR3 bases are TGCGCCAGCAGCCAAGCGTCCACTAGCGAGTCCTACAATGAGCAGTTCTTC. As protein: CASSQASTSESYNEQFF.

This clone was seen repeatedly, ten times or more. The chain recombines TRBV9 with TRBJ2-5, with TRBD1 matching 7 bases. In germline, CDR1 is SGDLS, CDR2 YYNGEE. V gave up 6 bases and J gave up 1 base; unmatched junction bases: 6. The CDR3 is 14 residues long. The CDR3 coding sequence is TGTGCCAGCAATCAGGGGGTCTTCCAAGAGACCCAGTACTTC. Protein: CASNQGVFQETQYF.

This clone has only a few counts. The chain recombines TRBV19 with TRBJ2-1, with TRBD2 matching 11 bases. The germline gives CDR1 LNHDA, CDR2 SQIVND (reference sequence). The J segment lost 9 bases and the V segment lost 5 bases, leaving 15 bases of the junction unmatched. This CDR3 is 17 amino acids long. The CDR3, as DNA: TGTGCCAGTAGTCCTTATAGCGGGAGGGGTTTGTCTATTGAGCAGTTCTTC. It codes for CASSPYSGRGLSIEQFF.

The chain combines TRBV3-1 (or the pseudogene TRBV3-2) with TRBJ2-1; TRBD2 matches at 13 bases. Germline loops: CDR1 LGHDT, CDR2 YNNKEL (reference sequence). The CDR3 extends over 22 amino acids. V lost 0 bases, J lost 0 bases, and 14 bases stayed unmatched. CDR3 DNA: TGTGCCAGCAGCCAAGAGCGTTACCCGGGACTAGCGGGGTATAGCTCCTACAATGAGCAGTTCTTC. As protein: CASSQERYPGLAGYSSYNEQFF.